This entry features one T cell receptor beta chain sequence. Antigen specificity is unknown. The data originate from a study of Ad26.COV2.S vaccination and SARS-CoV-2 variants. General study results and limits: TCR breadth and depth estimates may have understated total T cell responses.

Germline V lookup: CDR1 SGHVS, CDR2 FQNEAQ. Between the trimmed V and J ends, which lost 5 bases and 5 bases, there was a span of 9 bases. This CDR3 is built from 12 residues. This table comes from immunoSEQ multiplex PCR, and its TCRdb copy is limited to in-frame clones, with some not included. The table records about 680,000 clones, around 90% of them present only once. Described treatment: around 19 received Ad26.COV2.S at low or high dose, single or two shots; 5 received placebo; per-sample allocation not given. Sampling was performed 63 days after the first vaccine or placebo injection. This TCR was sampled from a person aged 18 to 65 who received the Ad26.COV2.S COVID-19 vaccine or a placebo. V and J are TRBV7-8 and TRBJ1-1; D is undetermined. This material consisted of peripheral blood, taken in a trial of Ad26.COV2.S vaccine versus placebo. The CDR3 sequence is CASSQHMTEAFF. The CDR3 coding sequence is TGTGCCAGCAGCCAACATATGACTGAAGCTTTCTTT.